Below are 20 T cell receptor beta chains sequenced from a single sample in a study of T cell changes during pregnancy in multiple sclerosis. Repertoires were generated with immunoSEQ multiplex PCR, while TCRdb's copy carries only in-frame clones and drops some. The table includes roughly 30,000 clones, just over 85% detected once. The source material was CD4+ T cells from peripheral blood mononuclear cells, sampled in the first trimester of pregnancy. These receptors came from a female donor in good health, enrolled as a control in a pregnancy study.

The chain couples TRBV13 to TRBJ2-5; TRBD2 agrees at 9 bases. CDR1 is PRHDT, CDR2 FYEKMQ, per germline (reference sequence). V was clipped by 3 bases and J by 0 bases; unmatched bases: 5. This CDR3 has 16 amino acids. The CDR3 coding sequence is TGTGCCAGCAGCTTCCTAGCGGGGTCATACCAAGAGACCCAGTACTTC. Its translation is CASSFLAGSYQETQYF.

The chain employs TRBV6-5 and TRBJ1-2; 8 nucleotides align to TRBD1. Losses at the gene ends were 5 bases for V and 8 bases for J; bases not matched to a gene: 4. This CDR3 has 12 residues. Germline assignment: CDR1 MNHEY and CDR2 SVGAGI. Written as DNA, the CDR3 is TGTGCCAGCAGTAATGACAGGGGAGGCTACACCTTC. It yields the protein CASSNDRGGYTF.

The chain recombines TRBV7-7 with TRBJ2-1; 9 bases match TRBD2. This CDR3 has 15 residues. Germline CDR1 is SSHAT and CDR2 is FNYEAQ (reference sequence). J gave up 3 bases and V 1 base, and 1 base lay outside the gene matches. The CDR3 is CASSLVAGVYNEQFF. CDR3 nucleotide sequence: TGTGCCAGCAGCTTAGTAGCGGGGGTCTACAATGAGCAGTTCTTC. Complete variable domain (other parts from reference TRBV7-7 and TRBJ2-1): GAGVSQSPRYKVTKRGQDVTLRCDPISSHATLYWYQQALGQGPEFLTYFNYEAQPDKSGLPSDRFSAERPEGSISTLTIQRTEQRDSAMYRCASSLVAGVYNEQFFGPGTRLTVL.

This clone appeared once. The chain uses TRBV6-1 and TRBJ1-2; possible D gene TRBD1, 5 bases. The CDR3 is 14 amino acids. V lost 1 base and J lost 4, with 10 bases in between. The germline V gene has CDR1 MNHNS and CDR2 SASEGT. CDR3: CASSEGSRVYGYTF. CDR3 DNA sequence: TGTGCCAGCAGTGAAGGTAGCAGGGTCTATGGCTACACCTTC.

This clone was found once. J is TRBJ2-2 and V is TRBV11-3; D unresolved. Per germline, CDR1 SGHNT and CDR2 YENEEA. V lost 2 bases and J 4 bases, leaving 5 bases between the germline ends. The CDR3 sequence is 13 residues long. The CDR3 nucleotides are TGTGCCAGCAGCTTACCATCCACCGGGGAGCTGTTTTTT. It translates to CASSLPSTGELFF.

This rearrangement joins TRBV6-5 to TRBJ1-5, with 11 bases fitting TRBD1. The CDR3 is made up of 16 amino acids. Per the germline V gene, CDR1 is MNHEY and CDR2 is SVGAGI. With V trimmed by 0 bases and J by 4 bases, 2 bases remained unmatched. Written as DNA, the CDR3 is TGTGCCAGCAGTTACTCGGGACAGGGGGGGAATCAGCCCCAGCATTTT. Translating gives CASSYSGQGGNQPQHF.

The CDR3 sequence: CASRRDSGYGYTF. The CDR3 DNA sequence: TGTGCCAGCAGAAGGGACAGCGGCTATGGCTACACCTTC. The chain joins TRBV6-4 to TRBJ1-2, with TRBD1 matching 7 bases. CDR1 MRHNA and CDR2 SNTAGT come from the germline V gene. The junction had 5 bases not matched to a gene; V was cut back by 6 bases and J by 4 bases. This CDR3 has 13 residues.

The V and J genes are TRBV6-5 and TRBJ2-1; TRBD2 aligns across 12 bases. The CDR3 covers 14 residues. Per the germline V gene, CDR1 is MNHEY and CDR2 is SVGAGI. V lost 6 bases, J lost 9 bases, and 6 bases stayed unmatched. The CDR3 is CASSQSGLAGEQFF. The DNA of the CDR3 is TGTGCCAGCAGCCAGTCGGGACTAGCGGGTGAGCAGTTCTTC.

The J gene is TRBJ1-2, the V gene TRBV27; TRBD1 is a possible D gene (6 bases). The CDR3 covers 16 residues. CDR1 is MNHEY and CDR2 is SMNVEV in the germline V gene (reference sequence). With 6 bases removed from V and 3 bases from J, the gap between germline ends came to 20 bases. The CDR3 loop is CASSLTQDSRDYGYTF. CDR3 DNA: TGTGCCAGCAGCCTAACCCAGGACAGCCGGGACTATGGCTACACCTTC.

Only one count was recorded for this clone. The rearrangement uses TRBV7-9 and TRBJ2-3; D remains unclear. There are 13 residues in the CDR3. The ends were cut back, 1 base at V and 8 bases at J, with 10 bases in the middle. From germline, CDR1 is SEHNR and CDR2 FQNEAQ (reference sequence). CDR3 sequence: CASSLGLESTQYF. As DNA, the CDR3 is TGTGCCAGCAGCTTAGGGCTAGAATCTACGCAGTATTTT.

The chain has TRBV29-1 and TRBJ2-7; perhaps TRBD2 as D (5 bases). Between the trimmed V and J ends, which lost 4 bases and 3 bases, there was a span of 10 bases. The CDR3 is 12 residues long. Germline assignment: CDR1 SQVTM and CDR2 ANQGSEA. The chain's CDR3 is CSVVRESYEQYF. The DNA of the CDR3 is TGCAGCGTTGTGAGGGAGAGCTACGAGCAGTACTTC.

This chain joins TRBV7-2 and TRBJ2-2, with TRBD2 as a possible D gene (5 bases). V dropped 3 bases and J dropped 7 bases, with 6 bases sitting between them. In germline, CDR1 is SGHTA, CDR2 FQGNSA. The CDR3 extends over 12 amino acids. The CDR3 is CASSLEVGELFF. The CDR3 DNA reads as TGTGCCAGCAGCTTGGAGGTCGGGGAGCTGTTTTTT.

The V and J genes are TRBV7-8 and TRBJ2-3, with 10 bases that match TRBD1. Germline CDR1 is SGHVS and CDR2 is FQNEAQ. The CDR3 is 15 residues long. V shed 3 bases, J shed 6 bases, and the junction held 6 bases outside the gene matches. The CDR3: CASSFRQGAGDTQYF. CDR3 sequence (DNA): TGTGCCAGCAGCTTTCGACAGGGGGCGGGGGATACGCAGTATTTT. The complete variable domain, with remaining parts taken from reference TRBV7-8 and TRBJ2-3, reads GAGVSQSPRYKVAKRGQDVALRCDPISGHVSLFWYQQALGQGPEFLTYFQNEAQLDKSGLPSDRFFAERPEGSVSTLKIQRTQQEDSAVYLCASSFRQGAGDTQYFGPGTRLTVL.

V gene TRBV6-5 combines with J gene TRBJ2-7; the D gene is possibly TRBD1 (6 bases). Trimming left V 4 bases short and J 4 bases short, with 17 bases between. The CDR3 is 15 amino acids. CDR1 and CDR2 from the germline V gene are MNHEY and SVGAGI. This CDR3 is CASSLGHGKGYEQYF. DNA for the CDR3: TGTGCCAGCAGTTTGGGACATGGTAAGGGTTACGAGCAGTACTTC.

In DNA form, the CDR3 reads TGTGCCAGCAGCTTATACGAGGGGGCCGCTTTCTTT. Its protein is CASSLYEGAAFF. The chain combines TRBV7-9 with TRBJ1-1, with 7 nucleotides matching TRBD1. Germline CDR1 SEHNR, CDR2 FQNEAQ (reference sequence). V gave up 2 bases and J gave up 11 bases; unmatched junction bases: 5. The CDR3 is made up of 12 amino acids.

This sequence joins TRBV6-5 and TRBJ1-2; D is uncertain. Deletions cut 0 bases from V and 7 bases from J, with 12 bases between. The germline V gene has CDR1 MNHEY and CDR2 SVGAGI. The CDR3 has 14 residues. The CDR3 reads CASSYSAGPGGYTF. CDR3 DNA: TGTGCCAGCAGTTACTCGGCCGGCCCGGGTGGCTACACCTTC.

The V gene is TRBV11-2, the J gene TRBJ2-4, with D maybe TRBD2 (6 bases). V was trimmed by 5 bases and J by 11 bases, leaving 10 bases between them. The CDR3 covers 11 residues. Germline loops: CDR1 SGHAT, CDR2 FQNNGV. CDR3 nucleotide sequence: TGTGCCAGCAGCGACGCTAGCGTTCAGTACTTC. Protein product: CASSDASVQYF.

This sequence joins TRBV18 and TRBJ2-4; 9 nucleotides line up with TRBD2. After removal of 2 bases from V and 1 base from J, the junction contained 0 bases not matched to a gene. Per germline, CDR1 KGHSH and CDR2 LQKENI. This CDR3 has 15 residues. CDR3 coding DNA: TGTGCCAGCTCACCAAGCGGGGGGGCCAAAAACATTCAGTACTTC. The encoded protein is CASSPSGGAKNIQYF.

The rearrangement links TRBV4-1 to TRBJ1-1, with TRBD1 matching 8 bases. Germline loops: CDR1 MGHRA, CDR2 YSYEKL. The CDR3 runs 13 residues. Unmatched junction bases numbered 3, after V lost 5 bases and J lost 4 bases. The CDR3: CASSWTGSTEAFF. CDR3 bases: TGCGCCAGCAGCTGGACAGGGTCCACTGAAGCTTTCTTT.

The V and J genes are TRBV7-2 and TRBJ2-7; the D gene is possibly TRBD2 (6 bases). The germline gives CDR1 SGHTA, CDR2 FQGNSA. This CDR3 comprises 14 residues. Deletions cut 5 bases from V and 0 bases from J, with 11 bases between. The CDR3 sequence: CASSPRDFSYEQYF. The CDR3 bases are TGTGCCAGCAGCCCTCGGGACTTCTCCTACGAGCAGTACTTC.